This TCR beta chain was obtained from a study of TIL therapy for anti-PD-1-resistant metastatic lung cancer. Turning to the study itself: Median patient age was 54, ranging roughly 35-85 years.

This clone showed up just a few times. Regarding time point: pre-treatment sample, taken before nivolumab and TIL therapy. The libraries were made with immunoSEQ v3. Sequencing depth was 1.5 million to 2 million read pairs for survey level, about 5-6.5 million for deep. TCRdb's copy holds only in-frame clones and misses some; the assay was immunoSEQ multiplex PCR. The sample carries about 53,000 clones, more than 60% recorded once. Trimming shortened V by 2 bases and J by 7 bases, and 11 bases separated the two germline ends. Germline loops: CDR1 SQVTM, CDR2 ANQGSEA. This CDR3 is built from 12 residues.

This chain connects TRBV29-1 to TRBJ1-2; D gene ambiguous. The sequence was obtained from a person between 25 and 79 years old with non-small cell lung cancer. Sequencing was performed on blood, taken at baseline. CDR3 nucleotides: TGCAGCGTTGAAAGGAGATCAGGTGGCTACACCTTC. Amino acids: CSVERRSGGYTF.